A selection of T cell receptor beta chains follows, all from one sample in a study of blood T cells in healthy people across ages. MiXCR, applied by TCRdb to the 5' RACE reads, yields one record per CDR3 protein. The table records about a million distinct CDR3 sequences, 45% to 60% of them present only once. Sequenced: blood. The receptors stem from a woman aged 60-75 years in good health. Each CDR3 is given with its conserved first and last residue. The D gene is left open where the match is weak. Where a row states a size, it is once, few, many or the class of an expanded clone; other rows omit it.

D: TRBD1
V: TRBV11-2
J: TRBJ2-7
size: once
CDR3: CASSLVQQGAGEQYF
DNA: TGTGCCAGCAGCTTAGTACAACAGGGGGCAGGCGAGCAGTACTTC

D: NA
V: TRBV29-1
J: TRBJ2-7
size: once
CDR3: CSVEVTNKATYEQYF
DNA: TGCAGCGTTGAGGTGACAAACAAGGCGACCTACGAGCAGTACTTC

D: NA
V: TRBV21-1
J: TRBJ2-1
size: NA
CDR3: CAILSGGAYNEQFF
DNA: TGTGCCATCCTATCCGGGGGAGCCTACAATGAGCAGTTCTTC

D: NA
V: TRBV4-3
J: TRBJ2-7
size: NA
CDR3: CASSQERAGHWYEQYF
DNA: TGCGCCAGCAGCCAAGAAAGGGCAGGCCATTGGTACGAGCAGTACTTC

D: NA
V: TRBV28
J: TRBJ2-6
size: NA
CDR3: CASQTPGANVLTF
DNA: TGTGCCAGTCAGACTCCTGGGGCCAACGTCCTGACTTTC

D: NA
V: TRBV3-1
J: TRBJ2-1
size: few
CDR3: CASSQKLRENEQFF
DNA: TGTGCCAGCAGTCAGAAGTTGAGGGAAAATGAGCAGTTCTTC

D: TRBD2
V: TRBV20-1
J: TRBJ2-7
size: NA
CDR3: CSARGGTTTYEQYF
DNA: TGCAGTGCTAGAGGTGGGACTACTACCTACGAGCAGTACTTC

D: NA
V: TRBV5-1
J: TRBJ2-1
size: NA
CDR3: CASSLGGGPDEQFF
DNA: TGCGCCAGCAGCTTAGGGGGAGGGCCGGATGAGCAGTTCTTC

D: NA
V: TRBV29-1
J: TRBJ2-7
size: NA
CDR3: CSVTGGGSYEQYF
DNA: TGCAGCGTTACAGGGGGGGGGTCCTACGAGCAGTACTTC

D: TRBD2
V: TRBV7-2
J: TRBJ2-7
size: NA
CDR3: CASSTTRTSGSYEQYF
DNA: TGTGCCAGCAGCACTACCCGGACTAGCGGGAGCTACGAGCAGTACTTC

D: NA
V: TRBV5-1
J: TRBJ2-3
size: few
CDR3: CASSLGVGSPPQDTQYF
DNA: TGCGCCAGCAGCTTGGGTGTCGGGTCCCCTCCGCAGGATACGCAGTATTTT

D: TRBD1
V: TRBV18
J: TRBJ2-5
size: NA
CDR3: CASSRTQGQETQYF
DNA: TGTGCCAGCTCACGGACACAGGGGCAGGAGACCCAGTACTTC

D: NA
V: TRBV4-1
J: TRBJ1-2
size: few
CDR3: CASSQDLVRWGDYGYTF
DNA: TGCGCCAGCAGCCAAGATCTTGTGAGGTGGGGGGACTATGGCTACACCTTC

D: NA
V: TRBV7-2
J: TRBJ1-2
size: NA
CDR3: CASSAPTGAGYTF
DNA: TGTGCCAGCAGCGCGCCCACGGGGGCTGGCTACACCTTC

D: NA
V: TRBV28
J: TRBJ2-5
size: few
CDR3: CASSLLLETQYF
DNA: TGTGCCAGCAGTTTACTCTTAGAGACCCAGTACTTC

D: NA
V: TRBV11-2
J: TRBJ2-5
size: NA
CDR3: CASRIYNEQYF
DNA: TGTGCCAGCAGGATCTACAATGAGCAGTACTTC

D: TRBD2
V: TRBV12-3/TRBV12-4
J: TRBJ2-2
size: once
CDR3: CASSAGVGTGELFF
DNA: TGTGCCAGCAGTGCGGGGGTTGGCACCGGGGAGCTGTTTTTT

D: TRBD1
V: TRBV20-1
J: TRBJ2-7
size: NA
CDR3: CSARGPDRVVSSYEQYF
DNA: TGCAGTGCTAGAGGCCCAGACAGGGTTGTTAGCTCCTACGAGCAGTACTTC

D: NA
V: TRBV6-6
J: TRBJ1-1
size: NA
CDR3: CASSGSGRENTEAFF
DNA: TGTGCCAGCAGTGGGTCGGGCCGGGAGAACACTGAAGCTTTCTTT

D: TRBD2
V: TRBV5-1
J: TRBJ2-7
size: NA
CDR3: CASSYTSGIPYEQYF
DNA: TGCGCCAGCAGCTATACTAGCGGGATTCCCTACGAGCAGTACTTC

D: NA
V: TRBV10-3
J: TRBJ2-7
size: few
CDR3: CAISEPGPLREQYF
DNA: TGTGCCATCAGTGAGCCGGGCCCCCTGAGGGAGCAGTACTTC

D: NA
V: TRBV6-2/TRBV6-3
J: TRBJ2-1
size: NA
CDR3: CASSYENIAFYSYNEQFF
DNA: TGTGCCAGCAGTTACGAGAATATAGCCTTTTACTCCTACAATGAGCAGTTCTTC

D: NA
V: TRBV20-1
J: TRBJ1-2
size: NA
CDR3: CSAPTGGNKDYTF
DNA: TGCAGTGCTCCCACGGGGGGGAATAAAGACTACACCTTC

D: TRBD1
V: TRBV20-1
J: TRBJ2-4
size: NA
CDR3: CSATGGGVAKNIQYF
DNA: TGCAGTGCCACAGGGGGCGGGGTAGCCAAAAACATTCAGTACTTC

D: TRBD1
V: TRBV7-2
J: TRBJ2-1
size: few
CDR3: CATRRQGYNEQFF
DNA: TGTGCCACCAGAAGACAGGGGTACAATGAGCAGTTCTTC

D: NA
V: TRBV4-1
J: TRBJ2-6
size: NA
CDR3: CASSQDPHLGANVLTF
DNA: TGCGCCAGCAGCCAAGATCCCCATTTAGGGGCCAACGTCCTGACTTTC

D: TRBD2
V: TRBV12-3/TRBV12-4
J: TRBJ2-1
size: NA
CDR3: CASSPSGIDEQFF
DNA: TGTGCCAGCAGTCCTAGCGGGATCGATGAGCAGTTCTTC

D: NA
V: TRBV7-2
J: TRBJ2-5
size: many
CDR3: CASSSYETQYF
DNA: TGTGCCAGCAGCTCTTATGAGACCCAGTACTTC

D: TRBD2
V: TRBV29-1
J: TRBJ2-1
size: NA
CDR3: CSAKFSAVAGGPSVNEQFF
DNA: TGCAGCGCGAAGTTTAGTGCGGTAGCGGGAGGGCCTTCGGTGAATGAGCAGTTCTTC

D: TRBD2
V: TRBV20-1
J: TRBJ2-4
size: few
CDR3: CSARDVAGVVNIQYF
DNA: TGCAGTGCTAGAGATGTAGCGGGAGTTGTAAACATTCAGTACTTC

D: NA
V: TRBV12-3/TRBV12-4
J: TRBJ1-2
size: NA
CDR3: CASSPMIYTF
DNA: TGTGCCAGCAGCCCGATGATCTACACCTTC

D: TRBD1
V: TRBV29-1
J: TRBJ1-2
size: few
CDR3: CSGEGAGGYTF
DNA: TGCAGCGGAGAGGGGGCAGGTGGCTACACCTTC

D: NA
V: TRBV6-1
J: TRBJ2-1
size: NA
CDR3: CASRGVRPPLSYNEQFF
DNA: TGTGCCAGCAGGGGAGTTAGACCCCCGTTATCCTACAATGAGCAGTTCTTC

D: NA
V: TRBV19
J: TRBJ2-4
size: NA
CDR3: CASSIWGGATKNIQYF
DNA: TGTGCCAGTAGCATATGGGGGGGGGCTACCAAAAACATTCAGTACTTC

D: NA
V: TRBV4-2
J: TRBJ2-5
size: many
CDR3: CASSQDGRGETQYF
DNA: TGTGCCAGCAGCCAAGACGGGAGAGGAGAGACCCAGTACTTC